The 32 T cell receptor beta chains listed next were all sequenced from one sample in a study of T cells in Graves' hyperthyroidism and ophthalmopathy (dated by TCRdb to the late 2010s). Receptor libraries were prepared by multiplex PCR. These reads were obtained on an Illumina HiSeq 2000. Amplification of TCR beta CDR3 regions was carried out from RNA transcripts. The TCR CDR3 was subjected to a first round of RT-PCR using the HTBI primer set and the Qiagen OneStep RT-PCR kit. Clones were called with MiXCR by TCRdb after fastp trimmed the public reads at Q25, and only in-frame beta chains were retained. For every CDR3 protein sequence, its rows merge into one entry that carries the most common genes and DNA. Counted in this sample were hundreds of thousands of distinct CDR3 sequences; approximately 14% of them appeared once. The ten largest account for roughly 10% of the sample. The sequenced material came from blood. These receptors were collected from a young woman with Graves' hyperthyroidism.

In regard to this clonotype: A much larger clone is a single base away; this may be a read error. The V call is TRBV7-9, the J call TRBJ2-3, with D perhaps TRBD2 (6 bases). CDR3 length equals 16 residues. The germline gives CDR1 SEHNR, CDR2 FQNEAQ (reference sequence). As DNA, the CDR3 is TGTGCCTGCAGCTTAGCAGCGGGTTTGGGTACAGATACGCAGTATTTT. Amino acids: CACSLAAGLGTDTQYF.

This clonotype was seen repeatedly, ten times or more. Here the CDR3 reads CASSLAQPGTYEQYF. The CDR3 DNA follows: TGTGCCAGCAGCTTAGCGCAACCGGGAACCTACGAGCAGTACTTC. V usage is TRBV7-9 and J usage is TRBJ2-7; TRBD2 might be the D (5 bases). The V gene's germline CDR1 is SEHNR and CDR2 FQNEAQ (reference sequence). The V and J ends lost 0 bases and 2 bases respectively, with 11 bases between them. There are 15 residues in the CDR3. The entire variable domain, with the rest obtained from reference TRBV7-9 and TRBJ2-7, is as follows: DTGVSQNPRHKITKRGQNVTFRCDPISEHNRLYWYRQTLGQGPEFLTYFQNEAQLEKSRLLSDRFSAERPKGSFSTLEIQRTEQGDSAMYLCASSLAQPGTYEQYFGPGTRLTVT.

This clonotype occurred many times. The chain uses TRBV11-2 and TRBJ2-2, with unresolved D. Germline lookup yields CDR1 SGHAT and CDR2 FQNNGV. V was shortened by 4 bases and J by 2 bases, with 5 bases between the two germline ends. The CDR3 consists of 13 residues. As DNA, the CDR3 is TGTGCCAGCAGCTCACGAAACACCGGGGAGCTGTTTTTT. Translated: CASSSRNTGELFF.

Note on this clonotype: At one end the junction does not follow the germline gene, possibly because of a read error. J is TRBJ2-7 and V is TRBV29-1; the D is unclear. Germline V gives CDR1 SQVTM, CDR2 ANQGSEA. The CDR3 is made up of 12 amino acids. CDR3 region: CSAVKDVNERYF. In nucleotides, the CDR3 is TGCAGCGCCGTAAAGGACGTGAACGAGCGGTACTTC.

This clonotype has just a few counts. CDR3 nucleotide sequence: TGTGCCAGCAGGTGGAGGGGGTCGCTAAACACTGAAGCTTTCTTT. Translated: CASRWRGSLNTEAFF. V and J are TRBV28 and TRBJ1-1, with a tentative D call TRBD1 (6 bases). This CDR3 region has 15 residues. The V gene lost 6 bases and the J gene lost 2 bases, with 16 bases spanning the gap. Germline lookup yields CDR1 MDHEN and CDR2 SYDVKM. Variable domain in full (rest from reference TRBV28 and TRBJ1-1): DVKVTQSSRYLVKRTGEKVFLECVQDMDHENMFWYRQDPGLGLRLIYFSYDVKMKEKGDIPEGYSVSREKKERFSLILESASTNQTSMYLCASRWRGSLNTEAFFGQGTRLTVV.

The genes are TRBV11-2 and TRBJ2-7; D not certain. Per the germline V gene, CDR1 is SGHAT and CDR2 is FQNNGV. The CDR3 has 14 residues. Trimming removed 1 base from V and 4 bases from J, with 11 bases in between. The DNA for the CDR3 is TGTGCCAGCAGCTTAGCGCTGCCATCTTACGAGCAGTACTTC. It yields the protein CASSLALPSYEQYF.

Note on this clonotype: At one end the junction does not follow the germline gene, possibly because of a read error. The chain links TRBV12-3 or TRBV12-4 to TRBJ2-5, with TRBD1 matching over 7 bases. The CDR3 runs 15 residues. This chain's CDR3 is CVSSPRDRAGETQYF. CDR3 DNA: TGTGTCAGCAGTCCACGGGACAGAGCAGGCGAGACCCAGTACTTC.

V is TRBV7-9 and J is TRBJ2-6; the D gene is possibly TRBD2 (6 bases). This CDR3 contains 16 residues. Per germline, CDR1 SEHNR and CDR2 FQNEAQ (reference sequence). Trimming stripped 4 bases from V and 0 bases from J, with 10 bases between. CDR3: CASSSSVSSGANVLTF. The CDR3 DNA follows: TGTGCCAGCAGCTCTAGCGTCAGCTCTGGGGCCAACGTCCTGACTTTC.

This clonotype was detected ten times or more. This chain connects TRBV5-1 to TRBJ2-1, with 11 bases matching TRBD1. This CDR3 is built from 15 residues. V lost 1 base, J lost 8 bases, and 5 bases stayed unmatched. Looked up from germline, CDR1 is SGHRS and CDR2 is YFSETQ. The CDR3 sequence is CASSLTGTGGDEQFF. The CDR3 DNA reads as TGCGCCAGCAGCTTGACCGGGACAGGGGGGGATGAGCAGTTCTTC.

In the case of this clonotype: One base away lies a much larger clone, so this may be a sequencing read error. The chain employs TRBV6-1 and TRBJ1-2; 7 nucleotides match TRBD1. Germline CDR1 is MNHNS and CDR2 is SASEGT. V trimming: 5 bases; J trimming: 12 bases; junction bases outside the gene matches: 21. The CDR3 totals 16 residues. For the CDR3, the DNA is TGTGCCAGCAGTCCCCCCTCGTCCCAGGGGGGTCGAGGCCACACCTTC. It specifies CASSPPSSQGGRGHTF.

The chain is built from TRBV4-1 and TRBJ1-4; D is possibly TRBD1 (6 bases). Trimming left V 4 bases short and J 8 bases short, with 11 bases between. The CDR3 loop spans 13 amino acids. Looked up from germline, CDR1 is MGHRA and CDR2 is YSYEKL. The CDR3 coding sequence is TGCGCCAGCAGCCGTCGACAGGCCGAAAAACTGTTTTTT. It codes for CASSRRQAEKLFF.

The V and J genes are TRBV9 and TRBJ2-4; 10 nucleotides agree with TRBD1. The ends lost 4 bases at V and 7 bases at J; junction bases unmatched: 8. CDR3 length equals 15 residues. Germline CDR1 SGDLS, CDR2 YYNGEE. The CDR3 protein is CASSPRQGAGNIQYF. Written as DNA, the CDR3 is TGTGCCAGCAGCCCCCGACAGGGGGCCGGGAACATTCAGTACTTC.

The CDR3 loop is CATRFSGTPGGNIQYF. CDR3 in DNA: TGTGCCACCAGATTTAGCGGAACCCCAGGAGGGAACATTCAGTACTTC. The chain joins TRBV24-1 to TRBJ2-4, with D possibly matching TRBD2 (6 bases). CDR3 length: 16 residues. Germline CDR1 and CDR2: KGHDR and SFDVKD. V gave up 7 bases and J gave up 7 bases, with 22 bases separating them.

This clonotype has ten or more counts. This chain links TRBV6-2 or TRBV6-3 with TRBJ2-1, with D maybe TRBD2 (6 bases). There are 18 residues in the CDR3. From germline, CDR1 is MNHEY and CDR2 SVGEGT. V was clipped by 4 bases and J by 4 bases, with 23 bases between them. The CDR3, as DNA: TGTGCCAGCAGTTTTCGTTATTTAGCGGTGAGACCGTACAATGAGCAGTTCTTC. The encoded protein is CASSFRYLAVRPYNEQFF.

This clonotype was seen ten or more times. The genes are TRBV30 and TRBJ2-1; D might be TRBD1 (7 bases). The germline V and J ends were trimmed by 3 bases and 3 bases, with 15 bases remaining between them. Germline V lookup: CDR1 GTSNPN, CDR2 SVGIG (reference sequence). The CDR3 is made up of 15 amino acids. In nucleotides, the CDR3 is TGTGCCTGGAGGGCGGGACAGAATTTCTACAATGAGCAGTTCTTC. Its translation is CAWRAGQNFYNEQFF.

This clonotype was counted ten times or more. CDR3 sequence: CASSYAGGSPLHF. Written as DNA, the CDR3 is TGTGCCAGCAGCTATGCCGGGGGGTCACCCCTCCACTTT. The rearrangement joins TRBV11-2 to TRBJ1-6, with a weak D call TRBD1 (5 bases). Trimming removed 4 bases from V and 10 bases from J, with 11 bases in between. Germline lookup yields CDR1 SGHAT and CDR2 FQNNGV. The CDR3 contains 13 residues.

This clonotype was counted at least ten times. The rearrangement uses TRBV5-6 and TRBJ2-3, with D uncertain. The V gene's germline CDR1 is SGHDT and CDR2 YYEEEE. CDR3 length equals 15 residues. Deletions cut 2 bases from V and 3 bases from J, with 13 bases between. The CDR3 sequence is CASSFRHSLTDTQYF. CDR3 DNA sequence: TGTGCCAGCAGCTTTCGGCACAGTTTGACAGATACGCAGTATTTT.

There are a few counts of this clonotype. The chain carries TRBV7-2 and TRBJ1-5, with a possible D match to TRBD1 (5 bases). This CDR3 has 17 residues. Trimming took off 1 base at V and 3 bases at J, with 16 bases between the two ends. Per the germline V gene, CDR1 is SGHTA and CDR2 is FQGNSA. The CDR3 sequence is CASSLVYLGQPNQPQHF. The CDR3 nucleotides are TGTGCCAGCAGCTTAGTTTATCTTGGACAACCCAATCAGCCCCAGCATTTT.

This clonotype was seen many times. This rearrangement joins TRBV5-1 to TRBJ2-3, with unresolved D. CDR1 and CDR2 from the germline V gene are SGHRS and YFSETQ. CDR3 length: 15 amino acids. V was shortened by 3 bases and J by 0 bases, with 11 bases between the two germline ends. The CDR3 DNA reads TGCGCCAGCAGCTCGCCGGCAGGCAGCACAGATACGCAGTATTTT. This gives the protein CASSSPAGSTDTQYF.

V usage is TRBV2 and J usage is TRBJ2-5, with TRBD1 matching over 7 bases. This CDR3 is 14 amino acids long. The trim removed 8 bases at V and 5 bases at J, leaving 11 bases unmatched. Germline assignment: CDR1 SNHLY and CDR2 FYNNEI. The CDR3 loop reads CASSDRTFLETQYF. The DNA of the CDR3 is TGTGCCAGCTCGGACAGGACCTTTTTGGAGACCCAGTACTTC.

This clonotype was seen at least ten times. This chain connects TRBV2 to TRBJ1-6; the match to TRBD1 covers 7 bases. The CDR3 is made up of 17 amino acids. Germline lookup yields CDR1 SNHLY and CDR2 FYNNEI. After removal of 2 bases from V and 3 bases from J, the junction contained 7 bases not matched to a gene. CDR3 loop: CASSETAGTDYNSPLHF. In DNA form, the CDR3 reads TGTGCCAGCAGTGAAACGGCCGGGACAGACTATAATTCACCCCTCCACTTT. The full variable domain, in which reference TRBV2 and TRBJ1-6 provide the parts outside the CDR3, is EPEVTQTPSHQVTQMGQEVILRCVPISNHLYFYWYRQILGQKVEFLVSFYNNEISEKSEIFDDQFSVERPDGSNFTLKIRSTKLEDSAMYFCASSETAGTDYNSPLHFGNGTRLTVT.

This rearrangement joins TRBV11-3 to TRBJ2-7; 7 nucleotides align to TRBD2. The CDR3 sequence is 15 residues long. V gave up 4 bases and J gave up 2 bases; unmatched junction bases: 8. From germline, CDR1 is SGHNT and CDR2 YENEEA. CDR3 region: CASSYFAGETYEQYF. CDR3 bases: TGTGCCAGCAGCTATTTTGCGGGAGAAACCTACGAGCAGTACTTC.

This clonotype has more than one count but fewer than ten. The V and J genes are TRBV4-3 and TRBJ1-5; D call uncertain. CDR1 is LGHNA, CDR2 YSLEER, per germline. V was shortened by 0 bases and J by 0 bases, with 6 bases between the two germline ends. This CDR3 region has 15 residues. Here the CDR3 reads CASSQDQDSNQPQHF. Written as DNA, the CDR3 is TGCGCCAGCAGCCAAGATCAGGATAGCAATCAGCCCCAGCATTTT.

This clonotype was picked up a small number of times. In nucleotides, the CDR3 is TGCGCCAGCATGATGGGGCCGGATGAAAAACTGTTTTTT. This encodes CASMMGPDEKLFF. The V and J genes are TRBV10-2 and TRBJ1-4; TRBD1 is a possible D gene (5 bases). Germline assignment: CDR1 WSHSY and CDR2 SAAADI. The ends were cut back, 7 bases at V and 6 bases at J, with 12 bases in the middle. The CDR3 loop spans 13 amino acids.

This clonotype was seen at least ten times. The rearrangement uses TRBV7-3 and TRBJ2-1; 8 bases agree with TRBD2. Germline V CDR1 and CDR2: SGHTA, FQGTGA. V shed 3 bases, J shed 0 bases, and the junction held 10 bases outside the gene matches. There are 18 residues in the CDR3. This CDR3 is CASSFPIPSGSSYNEQFF. DNA for the CDR3: TGTGCCAGCAGCTTCCCAATCCCAAGCGGGAGCTCCTACAATGAGCAGTTCTTC.

The table lists this clonotype with a few counts. V usage is TRBV10-3 and J usage is TRBJ2-5; possible D gene TRBD2, 5 bases. This CDR3 has 12 residues. V was trimmed by 5 bases and J by 5 bases, leaving 9 bases between them. Germline V gives CDR1 ENHRY, CDR2 SYGVKD. The CDR3 spells CAISNSAETQYF. In nucleotides, the CDR3 is TGTGCCATCAGTAATAGCGCGGAGACCCAGTACTTC.

The table lists this clonotype with a few counts. One base away lies a much larger clone, so this may be a sequencing read error. V gene TRBV24-1 combines with J gene TRBJ1-2; D is undetermined. The CDR3 loop spans 13 amino acids. Germline V gene data show CDR1 as KGHDR and CDR2 as SFDVKD. V was pared by 5 bases and J by 4 bases, with 10 bases between. In nucleotides, the CDR3 is TGTGCCACCAGTGGTGGACGGCTCTATGGCTACACCTTC. It specifies CATSGGRLYGYTF.

This sequence joins TRBV6-5 and TRBJ1-1; 9 nucleotides line up with TRBD1. The CDR3 covers 15 residues. Germline assignment: CDR1 MNHEY and CDR2 SVGAGI. The trim removed 0 bases at V and 3 bases at J, leaving 2 bases unmatched. CDR3 sequence (DNA): TGTGCCAGCAGTTACTCGAACAGGGGGCACACTGAAGCTTTCTTT. Protein product: CASSYSNRGHTEAFF.

The CDR3 nucleotides read TGTGCCAGCAGCCTAACAAACAGGGGGCGCCCCGGGGAGCTGTTTTTT. It yields the protein CASSLTNRGRPGELFF. V gene TRBV12-3 or TRBV12-4 combines with J gene TRBJ2-2, with TRBD1 identical over 9 bases. V lost 6 bases to trimming and J lost 6 bases; unmatched junction nucleotides: 11. The CDR3 has 16 residues.

The V and J genes are TRBV19 and TRBJ1-5; maybe TRBD1 (6 bases). In germline, CDR1 is LNHDA, CDR2 SQIVND (reference sequence). Trimming pared 7 bases from V and 8 bases from J, leaving 15 bases between. The CDR3 spans 13 residues. The CDR3 sequence: CASTTGFFEPQHF. CDR3 DNA sequence: TGTGCCAGTACCACAGGGTTTTTCGAGCCCCAGCATTTT.

Comments on this clonotype: A much larger clone sits a single nucleotide away, making a read error possible. J is TRBJ2-7 and V is TRBV13; 13 bases match TRBD2. The CDR3 extends over 16 amino acids. Germline CDR1 and CDR2: PRHDT and FYEKMQ (reference sequence). V trimming: 4 bases; J trimming: 3 bases; junction bases outside the gene matches: 6. The CDR3 nucleotides are TGTGCCAGCAGCTGCGGGGGACTAGCGGGAATCTACGAGCAGTACTTC. It yields the protein CASSCGGLAGIYEQYF.

This clonotype has only a few counts. The V gene is TRBV2, the J gene TRBJ2-1; 9 bases agree with TRBD1. V trimming: 5 bases; J trimming: 7 bases; junction bases outside the gene matches: 3. Germline loops: CDR1 SNHLY, CDR2 FYNNEI. The CDR3 is 13 amino acids. The CDR3, as DNA: TGTGCCAGCAGTACCGGGACAGGGAATGAGCAGTTCTTC. It yields the protein CASSTGTGNEQFF.